Presented here are 13 T cell receptor beta chains from one specimen sequenced in a study of blood T cell repertoires in COVID-19. Here immunoSEQ multiplex PCR was the method, and the copy in TCRdb shows in-frame clones only, minus some. Among roughly 99,000 clones listed, 79% were seen once. Sequenced material: peripheral blood. These receptors all come from a woman older than 75 with active or convalescent COVID-19.

V is TRBV10-2 and J is TRBJ2-3; 7 positions agree with TRBD1. V was clipped by 2 bases and J by 5 bases; unmatched bases: 13. The CDR3 has 17 residues. Germline-derived CDR1 and CDR2 are WSHSY and SAAADI. Here the CDR3 reads CASSEQGVALGVDTQYF. In nucleotides, the CDR3 is TGCGCCAGCAGTGAGCAGGGGGTGGCTCTCGGGGTAGATACGCAGTATTTT.

This sequence joins TRBV24-1 and TRBJ2-1; 11 bases map to TRBD2. The length of the CDR3 is 13 residues. The germline V gene has CDR1 KGHDR and CDR2 SFDVKD. Germline trimming cut 6 bases from V and 9 bases from J; bases unmatched to any gene: 3. CDR3 bases: TGTGCCACCAGTAGTAGCGGGAGGGTTGAGCAGTTCTTC. This sequence encodes CATSSSGRVEQFF.

The DNA of the CDR3 is TGTGCCAGCACCCCTCTGGGGGCGGGCTACGAGCAGTACTTC. As protein: CASTPLGAGYEQYF. The chain has TRBV6-2 or TRBV6-3 and TRBJ2-7; D might be TRBD1 (6 bases). Germline CDR1 reads MNHEY; CDR2 reads SVGEGT. The CDR3 extends over 14 amino acids. V lost 7 bases and J 3 bases, leaving 16 bases between the germline ends.

This clone was seen only a few times. V usage is TRBV28 and J usage is TRBJ1-2; 7 positions match TRBD1. The V gene end was trimmed by 3 bases and the J gene end by 4 bases; junction bases not matched to a gene: 8. The germline CDR1 and CDR2 sequences are MDHEN and SYDVKM. This CDR3 spans 15 amino acids. The CDR3 DNA is TGTGCCAGCAGTTTGGGCGCAGGGGGGATCTATGGCTACACCTTC. Its translation: CASSLGAGGIYGYTF.

This clone was seen once. This chain links TRBV27 with TRBJ2-2, with a possible D match to TRBD2 (6 bases). Germline V gives CDR1 MNHEY, CDR2 SMNVEV (reference sequence). This CDR3 contains 15 residues. With 1 base removed from V and 3 bases from J, the gap between germline ends came to 9 bases. CDR3 coding DNA: TGTGCCAGCAGTTTATTCGGGAGTTACACCGGGGAGCTGTTTTTT. Translating gives CASSLFGSYTGELFF.

In DNA, the CDR3 is TGTGCCAGCATCGCGGGGGACTGGAACACTGAAGCTTTCTTT. Translation: CASIAGDWNTEAFF. The V call is TRBV11-2, the J call TRBJ1-1; the D gene is possibly TRBD1 (5 bases). With 7 bases removed from V and 1 base from J, the gap between germline ends came to 13 bases. The CDR3 extends over 14 amino acids. Germline values: CDR1 SGHAT, CDR2 FQNNGV.

The gene calls are TRBV23-1 and TRBJ2-7; TRBD1 matches at 9 bases. TRBV23-1 is an open reading frame, and its role is uncertain. This CDR3 has 12 amino acids. V was pared by 6 bases and J by 4 bases, with 1 base of the junction left unmatched. This chain's CDR3 is CASRGQGYEQYF. The CDR3 DNA is TGCGCCAGCAGGGGACAGGGTTACGAGCAGTACTTC.

The gene calls are TRBV7-8 and TRBJ2-4; the match to TRBD2 covers 7 bases. CDR1 is SGHVS, CDR2 FQNEAQ, per germline. The CDR3 totals 18 residues. With V trimmed by 1 base and J by 2 bases, 11 bases remained unmatched. As DNA, the CDR3 is TGTGCCAGCAGCTTAGAGGCCATCATCGGGAGGACCAAAAACATTCAGTACTTC. Amino acid sequence: CASSLEAIIGRTKNIQYF.

The chain carries TRBV18 and TRBJ2-3, with D possibly being TRBD1 (5 bases). The CDR3 runs 14 residues. Deletions cut 1 base from V and 5 bases from J, with 10 bases between. Germline CDR1 KGHSH, CDR2 LQKENI. The CDR3 nucleotides read TGTGCCAGCTCACCACGGTACCAGGGAGATACGCAGTATTTT. Protein sequence: CASSPRYQGDTQYF.

This clone was counted between two and nine times. The chain couples TRBV11-2 to TRBJ2-7; D is possibly TRBD2 (5 bases). Germline loops: CDR1 SGHAT, CDR2 FQNNGV. This CDR3 spans 14 amino acids. V was trimmed by 0 bases and J by 2 bases, leaving 8 bases between them. The CDR3 DNA is TGTGCCAGCAGCTTAGATCGGGGTCCCTACGAGCAGTACTTC. This encodes CASSLDRGPYEQYF.

The CDR3 sequence is CASSWTSGEQYF. The CDR3 nucleotides read TGTGCCAGCAGTTGGACTAGCGGCGAGCAGTACTTC. The chain has TRBV5-6 and TRBJ2-7, with 10 bases matching TRBD2. The CDR3 totals 12 residues. The J segment lost 6 bases and the V segment lost 5 bases, leaving 2 bases of the junction unmatched. The germline CDR1 and CDR2 sequences are SGHDT and YYEEEE.

The genes are TRBV19 and TRBJ2-1; D not resolved. The CDR3 totals 14 residues. Trimming cost V 4 bases and J 6 bases, with 13 bases left between them. CDR1 LNHDA and CDR2 SQIVND come from the germline V gene (reference sequence). In DNA form, the CDR3 reads TGTGCCAGTAGTAGGCCAGCGCAGCCCAATGAGCAGTTCTTC. Its protein is CASSRPAQPNEQFF.

This CDR3 is CASSFPGQPQHF. The CDR3 DNA reads as TGTGCCAGCAGCTTCCCGGGGCAGCCCCAGCATTTT. This rearrangement joins TRBV5-6 to TRBJ1-5; D ambiguous. V was pared by 2 bases and J by 7 bases, with 7 bases between. The CDR3 extends over 12 amino acids. Germline V gives CDR1 SGHDT, CDR2 YYEEEE.